A selection of T cell receptor beta chains follows, all from one sample in a study of blood T cell repertoires in COVID-19. Libraries were prepared by immunoSEQ multiplex PCR; TCRdb keeps only in-frame clonotypes and omits some of them. The data hold roughly 190,000 clones, with approximately 84% observed a single time. Sequencing input: peripheral blood. Every receptor here comes from a human donor with acute or convalescent COVID-19. The donor label of this sample is uncertain. CDR3s include the opening cysteine and the closing phenylalanine or tryptophan. A D gene is named only where the DNA matches it firmly. Only part of the rows carry a size: once, few, many, or a class if the clone is expanded.

>TRBJ1-3|TRBV25-1|.|once
CASRTDREDTIYF
TGTGCCAGCAGAACGGACAGAGAGGACACCATATATTTT
>TRBJ2-1|TRBV9|TRBD2|.
CASSAWGGEQFF
TGTGCCAGCAGCGCCTGGGGGGGTGAGCAGTTCTTC
>TRBJ1-3|TRBV7-9|.|few
CAIPRGTGNTIYF
TGTGCCATCCCCCGGGGGACTGGAAACACCATATATTTT
>TRBJ2-2|TRBV5-1|.|.
CASSLAGGNTGELFF
TGCGCCAGCAGCTTGGCCGGGGGAAACACCGGGGAGCTGTTTTTT
>TRBJ2-7|TRBV6-6|TRBD1|.
CASSYSEWDRVNEQYF
TGTGCCAGCAGTTACTCCGAGTGGGACAGGGTGAACGAGCAGTACTTC
>TRBJ2-3|TRBV7-2|.|.
CAGGKERTQDTQYF
TGTGCCGGCGGGAAAGAAAGGACACAAGATACGCAGTATTTT
>TRBJ1-2|TRBV19|.|once
CASSISGEKANYGYTF
TGTGCCAGTAGTATAAGTGGGGAGAAAGCTAACTATGGCTACACCTTC
>TRBJ2-3|TRBV5-1|.|.
CASSVGGAPDTQYF
TGCGCCAGCTCGGTTGGGGGGGCTCCAGATACGCAGTATTTT
>TRBJ2-7|TRBV6-5|TRBD1|.
CASSSDGTGVYEQYF
TGTGCCAGCAGCTCCGATGGGACAGGGGTTTACGAGCAGTACTTC
>TRBJ2-7|TRBV18|.|.
CASSPTGRMGEQYF
TGTGCCAGCTCACCCACAGGGCGCATGGGCGAGCAGTACTTC
>TRBJ2-1|TRBV11-2|.|.
CASSLRPTDYNEQFF
TGTGCCAGCAGCTTACGACCGACTGACTACAATGAGCAGTTCTTC
>TRBJ2-3|TRBV19|.|.
CASSVDSSTDTQYF
TGTGCCAGTAGTGTGGACAGTAGCACAGATACGCAGTATTTT
>TRBJ2-5|TRBV6-5|TRBD1|.
CASSYFGTGRQETQYF
TGTGCCAGCAGTTACTTCGGGACAGGGAGACAAGAGACCCAGTACTTC
>TRBJ1-5|TRBV2|.|few
CASSEGWSQHF
TGTGCCAGCAGTGAGGGCTGGTCCCAGCATTTT
>TRBJ2-1|TRBV19|.|once
CASSIPKMGPYNEQFF
TGTGCCAGTAGTATACCCAAAATGGGCCCCTACAATGAGCAGTTCTTC
>TRBJ2-5|TRBV5-1|TRBD2|.
CASSLGTREETQYF
TGCGCCAGCAGCTTGGGGACTAGAGAAGAGACCCAGTACTTC
>TRBJ1-1|TRBV19|.|.
CASSPYEAVNTEAFF
TGTGCCAGTAGTCCCTACGAGGCCGTGAACACTGAAGCTTTCTTT
>TRBJ1-1|TRBV5-5|.|once
CASRGQGDTEAFF
TGTGCCAGCCGCGGACAAGGGGACACTGAAGCTTTCTTT
>TRBJ1-1|TRBV5-1|.|.
CASSLQPMSDTEAFF
TGCGCCAGCAGCTTGCAGCCCATGAGCGACACTGAAGCTTTCTTT
>TRBJ2-1|TRBV7-8|.|.
CASSRLDSRERNEQFF
TGTGCCAGCAGCCGACTAGACAGTAGGGAAAGGAATGAGCAGTTCTTC